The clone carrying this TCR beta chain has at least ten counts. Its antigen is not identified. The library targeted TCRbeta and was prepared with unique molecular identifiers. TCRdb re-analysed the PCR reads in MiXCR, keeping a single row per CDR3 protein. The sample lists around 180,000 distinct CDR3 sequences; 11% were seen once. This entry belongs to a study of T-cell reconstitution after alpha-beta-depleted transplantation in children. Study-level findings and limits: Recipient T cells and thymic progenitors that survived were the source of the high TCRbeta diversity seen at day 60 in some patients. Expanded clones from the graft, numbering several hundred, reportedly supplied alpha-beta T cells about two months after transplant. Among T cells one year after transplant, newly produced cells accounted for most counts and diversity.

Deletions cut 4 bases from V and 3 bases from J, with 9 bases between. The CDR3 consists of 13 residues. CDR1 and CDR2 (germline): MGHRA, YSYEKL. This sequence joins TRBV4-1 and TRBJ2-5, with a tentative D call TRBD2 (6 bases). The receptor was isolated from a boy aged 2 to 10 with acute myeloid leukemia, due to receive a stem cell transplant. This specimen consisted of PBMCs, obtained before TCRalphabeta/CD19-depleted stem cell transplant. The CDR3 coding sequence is TGCGCCAGCAGCCCCGGACTAAAAGAGACCCAGTACTTC. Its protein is CASSPGLKETQYF.